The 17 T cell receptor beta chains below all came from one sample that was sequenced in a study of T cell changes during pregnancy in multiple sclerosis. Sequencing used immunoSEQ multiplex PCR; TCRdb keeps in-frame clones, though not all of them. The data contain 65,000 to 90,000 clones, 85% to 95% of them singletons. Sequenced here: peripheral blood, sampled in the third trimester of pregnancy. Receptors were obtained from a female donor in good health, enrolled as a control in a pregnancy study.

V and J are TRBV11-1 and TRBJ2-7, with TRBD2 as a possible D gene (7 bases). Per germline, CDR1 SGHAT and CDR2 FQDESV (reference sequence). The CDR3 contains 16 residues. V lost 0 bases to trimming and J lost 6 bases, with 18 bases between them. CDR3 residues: CASSLAGGGTFFEQYF. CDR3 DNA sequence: TGTGCCAGCAGCTTAGCAGGCGGGGGCACCTTCTTCGAGCAGTACTTC.

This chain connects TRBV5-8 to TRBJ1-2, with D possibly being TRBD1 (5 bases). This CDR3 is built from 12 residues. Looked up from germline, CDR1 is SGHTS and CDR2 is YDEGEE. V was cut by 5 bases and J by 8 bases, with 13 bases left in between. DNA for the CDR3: TGTGCCAGCAGGGTTGCGGGGGAAGGCTACACCTTC. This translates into CASRVAGEGYTF.

The CDR3 DNA reads as TGTGCCACCAGCAGAGCAGGATTAGGGCCCCAGCATTTT. This translates into CATSRAGLGPQHF. The chain couples TRBV15 to TRBJ1-5; D not certain. The germline V and J ends were trimmed by 1 base and 9 bases, with 10 bases remaining between them. Germline CDR1 reads LNHNV; CDR2 reads YYDKDF (reference sequence). The CDR3 totals 13 residues.

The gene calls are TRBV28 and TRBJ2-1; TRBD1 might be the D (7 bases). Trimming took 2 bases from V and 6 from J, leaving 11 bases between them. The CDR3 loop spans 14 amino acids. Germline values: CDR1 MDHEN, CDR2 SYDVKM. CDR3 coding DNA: TGTGCCAGCAGTTTACAGGGGGAGGTCAATGAGCAGTTCTTC. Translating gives CASSLQGEVNEQFF.

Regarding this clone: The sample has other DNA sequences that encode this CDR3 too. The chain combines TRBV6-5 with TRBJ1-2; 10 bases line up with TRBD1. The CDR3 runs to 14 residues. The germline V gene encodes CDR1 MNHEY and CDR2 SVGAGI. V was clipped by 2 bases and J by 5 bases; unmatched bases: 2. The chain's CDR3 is CASSYGQGGYGYTF. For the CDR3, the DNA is TGTGCCAGCAGTTACGGACAGGGGGGATATGGCTACACCTTC.

As DNA, the CDR3 is TGTGCCAGTAGTATAGACCCGGGAGCCAACTATGGCTACACCTTC. This gives the protein CASSIDPGANYGYTF. The chain combines TRBV19 with TRBJ1-2, with D hard to call. Germline lookup yields CDR1 LNHDA and CDR2 SQIVND (reference sequence). V was trimmed by 0 bases and J by 2 bases, leaving 10 bases between them. The CDR3 has 15 amino acids.

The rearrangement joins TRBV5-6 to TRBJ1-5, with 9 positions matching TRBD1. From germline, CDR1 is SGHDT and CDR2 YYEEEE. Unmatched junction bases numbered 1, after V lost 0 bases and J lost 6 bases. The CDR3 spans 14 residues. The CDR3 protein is CASSLGTGVQPQHF. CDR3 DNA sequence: TGTGCCAGCAGCTTGGGGACAGGGGTTCAGCCCCAGCATTTT.

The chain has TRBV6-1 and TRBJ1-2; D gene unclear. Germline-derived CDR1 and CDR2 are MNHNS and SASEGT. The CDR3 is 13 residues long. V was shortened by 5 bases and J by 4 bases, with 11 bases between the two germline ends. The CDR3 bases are TGTGCCAGCAGTTCCTCCGGGAGCTATGGCTACACCTTC. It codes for CASSSSGSYGYTF.

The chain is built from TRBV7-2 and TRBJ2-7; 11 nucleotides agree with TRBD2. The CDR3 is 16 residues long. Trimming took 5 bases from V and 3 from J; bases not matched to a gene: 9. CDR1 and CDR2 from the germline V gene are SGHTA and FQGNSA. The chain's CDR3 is CASSPRAGTSGYEQYF. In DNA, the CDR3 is TGTGCCAGCAGCCCACGCGCCGGGACTAGCGGCTACGAGCAGTACTTC. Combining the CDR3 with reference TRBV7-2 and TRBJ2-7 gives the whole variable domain GAGVSQSPSNKVTEKGKDVELRCDPISGHTALYWYRQSLGQGLEFLIYFQGNSAPDKSGLPSDRFSAERTGGSVSTLTIQRTQQEDSAVYLCASSPRAGTSGYEQYFGPGTRLTVT.

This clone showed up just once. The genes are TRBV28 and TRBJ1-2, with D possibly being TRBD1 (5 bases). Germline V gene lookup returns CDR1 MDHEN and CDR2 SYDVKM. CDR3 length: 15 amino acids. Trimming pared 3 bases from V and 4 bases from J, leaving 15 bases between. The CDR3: CASSFPRRGTYGYTF. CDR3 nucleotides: TGTGCCAGCAGTTTCCCCAGACGGGGGACCTATGGCTACACCTTC.

As DNA, the CDR3 is TGTGCCAGCAGCGGGACACGGGGAACCGGGGAGCTGTTTTTT. The encoded protein is CASSGTRGTGELFF. The gene calls are TRBV6-1 and TRBJ2-2, with a tentative D call TRBD1 (6 bases). Trimming left V 6 bases short and J 5 bases short, with 13 bases between. The CDR3 covers 14 residues. The germline V gene has CDR1 MNHNS and CDR2 SASEGT.

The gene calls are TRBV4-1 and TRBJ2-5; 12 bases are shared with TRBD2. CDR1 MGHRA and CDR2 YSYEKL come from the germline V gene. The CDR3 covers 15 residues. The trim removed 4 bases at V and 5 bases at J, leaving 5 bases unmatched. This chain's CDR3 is CASSRLAGGLETQYF. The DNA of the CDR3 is TGCGCCAGCAGCCGGCTAGCGGGAGGGCTGGAGACCCAGTACTTC.

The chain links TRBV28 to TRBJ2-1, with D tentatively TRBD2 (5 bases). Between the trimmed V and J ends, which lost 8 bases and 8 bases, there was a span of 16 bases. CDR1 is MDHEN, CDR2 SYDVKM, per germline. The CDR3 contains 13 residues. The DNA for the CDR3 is TGTGCCAGCCTCTCCCCGGGAAGCTATGAGCAGTTCTTC. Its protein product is CASLSPGSYEQFF.

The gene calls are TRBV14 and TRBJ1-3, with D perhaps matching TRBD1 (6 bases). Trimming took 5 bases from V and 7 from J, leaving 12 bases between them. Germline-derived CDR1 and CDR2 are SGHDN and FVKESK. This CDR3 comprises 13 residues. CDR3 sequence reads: CASSYGGQNTIYF. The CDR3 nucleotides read TGTGCCAGCAGCTACGGGGGGCAGAACACCATATATTTT.

The CDR3 loop reads CASPEALAGGGGTDTQYF. DNA for the CDR3: TGTGCCTCACCCGAGGCACTAGCGGGGGGAGGGGGAACAGATACGCAGTATTTT. The chain joins TRBV10-3 to TRBJ2-3; 12 nucleotides agree with TRBD2. CDR3 size: 18 residues. Germline V gene sequence: CDR1 ENHRY, CDR2 SYGVKD. Trimming at V came to 11 bases and at J to 3 bases, leaving 18 bases not matched to a gene.

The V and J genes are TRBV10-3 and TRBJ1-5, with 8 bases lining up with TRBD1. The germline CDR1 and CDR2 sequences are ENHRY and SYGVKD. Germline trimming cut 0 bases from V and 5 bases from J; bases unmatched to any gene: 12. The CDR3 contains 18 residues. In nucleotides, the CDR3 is TGTGCCATCAGTGAGTCGCGAATGGACAGGGTGAATTATCAGCCCCAGCATTTT. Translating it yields CAISESRMDRVNYQPQHF.

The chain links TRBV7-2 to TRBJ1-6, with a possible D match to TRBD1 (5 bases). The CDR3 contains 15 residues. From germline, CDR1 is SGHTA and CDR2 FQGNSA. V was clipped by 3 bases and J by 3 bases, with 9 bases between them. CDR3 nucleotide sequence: TGTGCCAGCAGCTTGTCACAGGACTATAATTCACCCCTCCACTTT. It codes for CASSLSQDYNSPLHF.